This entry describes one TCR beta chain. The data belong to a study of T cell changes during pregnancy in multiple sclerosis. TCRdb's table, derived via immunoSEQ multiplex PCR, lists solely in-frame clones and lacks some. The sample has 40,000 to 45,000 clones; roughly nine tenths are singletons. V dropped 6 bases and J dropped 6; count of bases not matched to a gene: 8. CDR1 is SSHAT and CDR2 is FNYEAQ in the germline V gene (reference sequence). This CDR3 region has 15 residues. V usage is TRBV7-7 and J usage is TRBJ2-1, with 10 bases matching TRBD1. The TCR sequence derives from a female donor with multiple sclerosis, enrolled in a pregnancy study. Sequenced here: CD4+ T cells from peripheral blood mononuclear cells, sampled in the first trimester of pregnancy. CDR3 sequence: CASSSTGGPSNEQFF. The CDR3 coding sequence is TGTGCCAGCAGTTCGACAGGGGGCCCTTCCAATGAGCAGTTCTTC. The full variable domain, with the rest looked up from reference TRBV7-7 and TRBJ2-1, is GAGVSQSPRYKVTKRGQDVTLRCDPISSHATLYWYQQALGQGPEFLTYFNYEAQPDKSGLPSDRFSAERPEGSISTLTIQRTEQRDSAMYRCASSSTGGPSNEQFFGPGTRLTVL.